Each of the 27 T cell receptor beta chains below was sequenced from the same sample in a study of T-cell reconstitution after alpha-beta-depleted transplantation in children. Library preparation (for TCRbeta) was performed with unique molecular identifiers. TCRdb reprocessed the PCR reads via MiXCR and lists one record per CDR3 protein. The table lists over 400,000 distinct CDR3 sequences, roughly 44% of them singletons. The sequencing used PBMCs, collected before TCRalphabeta/CD19-depleted stem cell transplant. All receptors come from a girl aged 2 to 10 with aplastic anemia, due to receive a stem cell transplant.

The V and J genes are TRBV12-3 or TRBV12-4 and TRBJ2-1; D gene unclear. The CDR3 runs 14 residues. Trimming stripped 9 bases from V and 7 bases from J, with 19 bases between. The CDR3 here is CASLSSERMNEQFF. DNA of the CDR3: TGTGCCAGTCTGTCGAGCGAAAGGATGAATGAGCAGTTCTTC.

The chain employs TRBV3-1 and TRBJ1-6; D call uncertain. V gave up 1 base and J gave up 12 bases, with 19 bases separating them. Germline CDR1 is LGHDT and CDR2 is YNNKEL (reference sequence). This CDR3 comprises 16 residues. The CDR3, as DNA: TGTGCCAGCAGCCAAGGGAGAGGGTCCCAAATGAAACCCCTCCACTTT. It translates to CASSQGRGSQMKPLHF.

This sequence joins TRBV2 and TRBJ2-4, with a weak D call TRBD1 (6 bases). The germline V and J ends were trimmed by 6 bases and 6 bases, with 18 bases remaining between them. This CDR3 has 15 amino acids. Germline lookup yields CDR1 SNHLY and CDR2 FYNNEI. As DNA, the CDR3 is TGTGCCAGCAGAGATTACAGGGTGGGCCGAAACATTCAGTACTTC. This encodes CASRDYRVGRNIQYF. Drawing the rest from reference TRBV2 and TRBJ2-4, the complete variable domain is EPEVTQTPSHQVTQMGQEVILRCVPISNHLYFYWYRQILGQKVEFLVSFYNNEISEKSEIFDDQFSVERPDGSNFTLKIRSTKLEDSAMYFCASRDYRVGRNIQYFGAGTRLSVL.

This chain links TRBV12-3 or TRBV12-4 with TRBJ1-3, with a weak D call TRBD1 (5 bases). Trimming pared 6 bases from V and 6 bases from J, leaving 18 bases between. This CDR3 is 15 amino acids long. The CDR3 region is CASSYRTPVENTIYF. In nucleotides, the CDR3 is TGTGCCAGCAGCTACAGGACGCCCGTGGAAAACACCATATATTTT.

This clonotype was seen a handful of times. The rearrangement links TRBV20-1 to TRBJ1-2; possible D gene TRBD1, 5 bases. The CDR3 totals 14 residues. The germline CDR1 and CDR2 sequences are DFQATT and SNEGSKA (reference sequence). Between the trimmed V and J ends, which lost 0 bases and 0 bases, there was a span of 8 bases. In nucleotides, the CDR3 is TGCAGTGCTAGAGATCCGGGGGCTAACTATGGCTACACCTTC. Its translation: CSARDPGANYGYTF.

In this sample, this clonotype turned up a few times. The chain has TRBV27 and TRBJ2-1, with D hard to call. Germline CDR1 MNHEY, CDR2 SMNVEV (reference sequence). The CDR3 spans 16 residues. The germline V and J ends were trimmed by 8 bases and 1 base, with 18 bases remaining between them. In DNA form, the CDR3 reads TGTGCCAGCTCGCCAGATCGTACCCCGTCCTACAATGAGCAGTTCTTC. Residues: CASSPDRTPSYNEQFF.

This clonotype was found a few times. The chain joins TRBV3-1 to TRBJ2-3; weak D call: TRBD2 (5 bases). The CDR3 covers 16 residues. CDR1 is LGHDT and CDR2 is YNNKEL in the germline V gene (reference sequence). V was clipped by 4 bases and J by 2 bases, with 16 bases between them. In DNA, the CDR3 is TGTGCCAGCAGCCTCACGACCGGGATTATCACAGATACGCAGTATTTT. Translated: CASSLTTGIITDTQYF.

This clonotype was counted between two and nine times. This rearrangement joins TRBV20-1 to TRBJ1-1, with D perhaps TRBD1 (5 bases). This CDR3 has 12 amino acids. Trimming stripped 5 bases from V and 3 bases from J, with 10 bases between. Per germline, CDR1 DFQATT and CDR2 SNEGSKA (reference sequence). CDR3 nucleotide sequence: TGCAGTGCTGGGCAGGGAGACACTGAAGCTTTCTTT. This encodes CSAGQGDTEAFF.

This chain links TRBV20-1 with TRBJ1-1, with TRBD1 identical over 8 bases. The junction had 6 bases not matched to a gene; V was cut back by 2 bases and J by 4 bases. From germline, CDR1 is DFQATT and CDR2 SNEGSKA (reference sequence). This CDR3 region has 14 residues. CDR3 DNA: TGCAGTGCTAGAATCAGGGGGCCTGTCACTGAAGCTTTCTTT. Protein sequence: CSARIRGPVTEAFF.

J is TRBJ2-7 and V is TRBV20-1; 9 nucleotides line up with TRBD1. CDR1 and CDR2 from the germline V gene are DFQATT and SNEGSKA (reference sequence). This CDR3 spans 13 amino acids. Trimming took 5 bases from V and 5 from J; bases not matched to a gene: 7. CDR3 in amino acids: CSAFTGGYDEQYF. CDR3 bases: TGCAGTGCTTTTACAGGGGGCTACGACGAGCAGTACTTC.

J is TRBJ2-2 and V is TRBV29-1; weak D call: TRBD1 (6 bases). The CDR3 has 13 residues. Germline V gives CDR1 SQVTM, CDR2 ANQGSEA. V was shortened by 6 bases and J by 5 bases, with 13 bases between the two germline ends. Here the CDR3 DNA reads TGCAGCGTCTCTTCTCAGGGGACCGGGGAGCTGTTTTTT. It is translated as CSVSSQGTGELFF.

In its sample, this clonotype was seen once. V usage is TRBV30 and J usage is TRBJ2-3; D may be TRBD2 (7 bases). From germline, CDR1 is GTSNPN and CDR2 SVGIG (reference sequence). The V and J ends lost 1 base and 2 bases respectively, with 16 bases between them. The CDR3 has 16 amino acids. CDR3 sequence (DNA): TGTGCCTGGAGTGGGGCTGACGGGGGGCCCACAGATACGCAGTATTTT. Encoded protein: CAWSGADGGPTDTQYF.

This rearrangement joins TRBV7-3 to TRBJ2-3; D may correspond to TRBD1 or TRBD2 (5 bases each). Per germline, CDR1 SGHTA and CDR2 FQGTGA. V gave up 5 bases and J gave up 0 bases, with 24 bases separating them. The CDR3 has 19 residues. The CDR3 DNA is TGTGCCAGCAGCCCAACCCACAACTGGGGGTCTCCTAGCACAGATACGCAGTATTTT. Amino acids: CASSPTHNWGSPSTDTQYF.

The CDR3 DNA follows: TGTGCCAGCACCGGAGAGACAGATACGCAGTATTTT. This encodes CASTGETDTQYF. The V gene is TRBV7-9, the J gene TRBJ2-3; unclear D gene. Between the trimmed V and J ends, which lost 7 bases and 3 bases, there was a span of 8 bases. The CDR3 sequence is 12 residues long. Germline V gene data show CDR1 as SEHNR and CDR2 as FQNEAQ (reference sequence).

The rearrangement links TRBV5-1 to TRBJ2-5, with TRBD1 identical over 9 bases. The V gene end was trimmed by 0 bases and the J gene end by 5 bases; junction bases not matched to a gene: 2. Germline V gene data show CDR1 as SGHRS and CDR2 as YFSETQ. This CDR3 comprises 14 residues. The CDR3 nucleotides read TGCGCCAGCAGCTTGGACAGGGGGCACGAGACCCAGTACTTC. Protein sequence: CASSLDRGHETQYF.

The V and J genes are TRBV27 and TRBJ2-7; 9 bases map to TRBD2. The CDR3 has 13 residues. Looked up from germline, CDR1 is MNHEY and CDR2 is SMNVEV (reference sequence). The trim removed 5 bases at V and 6 bases at J, leaving 5 bases unmatched. The CDR3 region is CASSPAGGSEQYF. The CDR3 nucleotides are TGTGCCAGCAGTCCGGCGGGAGGGAGCGAGCAGTACTTC.

Note on this clonotype: A read error is possible here, since a much larger clone lies one base away. The chain couples TRBV6-1 to TRBJ2-1; D ambiguous. Germline assignment: CDR1 MNHNS and CDR2 SASEGT. The CDR3 is 13 residues long. Trimming left V 6 bases short and J 0 bases short, with 6 bases between. The DNA for the CDR3 is TGTGCCAGCAGAGCAGTCTCCTACAATGAGCAGTTCTTC. Translated: CASRAVSYNEQFF.

The chain is built from TRBV20-1 and TRBJ1-2, with 9 bases aligning to TRBD1. CDR1 and CDR2 from the germline V gene are DFQATT and SNEGSKA (reference sequence). The J segment lost 4 bases and the V segment lost 3 bases, leaving 9 bases of the junction unmatched. The CDR3 is 15 residues long. The CDR3 nucleotides are TGCAGTGCTAGTGGGGACAGGGAAGCTTTCTATGGCTACACCTTC. It specifies CSASGDREAFYGYTF.

The rearrangement links TRBV19 to TRBJ2-1, with no clear D. This CDR3 is 15 amino acids long. Germline CDR1 reads LNHDA; CDR2 reads SQIVND (reference sequence). Trimming stripped 6 bases from V and 10 bases from J, with 22 bases between. Here the CDR3 reads CASRIAAVTDIEQFF. Here the CDR3 DNA reads TGTGCCAGTAGGATCGCGGCAGTTACCGACATCGAGCAGTTCTTC.

The genes are TRBV5-5 and TRBJ2-3; D perhaps matches TRBD2 (6 bases). The germline CDR1 and CDR2 sequences are SGHKS and YYEKEE (reference sequence). Trimming stripped 0 bases from V and 9 bases from J, with 14 bases between. The CDR3 has 14 residues. CDR3 in amino acids: CASSLGGTKRTQYF. The DNA for the CDR3 is TGTGCCAGCAGCTTGGGCGGGACCAAGAGGACGCAGTATTTT.

This clonotype was seen once. In nucleotides, the CDR3 is TGTGCCAGCAGTAAGTGGCGGCAAGAGACCCAGTACTTC. This encodes CASSKWRQETQYF. The chain is built from TRBV6-1 and TRBJ2-5, with unresolved D. The germline CDR1 and CDR2 sequences are MNHNS and SASEGT. This CDR3 contains 13 residues. V lost 5 bases and J lost 2, with 9 bases in between.

The CDR3 bases are TGCAGTGCTACCCCGGGGTCTAGCACAGATACGCAGTATTTT. This codes for CSATPGSSTDTQYF. This chain joins TRBV20-1 and TRBJ2-3; perhaps TRBD2 as D (5 bases). The germline CDR1 and CDR2 sequences are DFQATT and SNEGSKA (reference sequence). Deletions cut 4 bases from V and 0 bases from J, with 11 bases between. The CDR3 contains 14 residues.

A few counts support this clonotype. This rearrangement joins TRBV5-1 to TRBJ2-1; weak D call: TRBD2 (6 bases). Per germline, CDR1 SGHRS and CDR2 YFSETQ. The V end lost 7 bases, the J end lost 1 base, and 12 bases lay between the germline ends. This CDR3 is 14 amino acids long. DNA for the CDR3: TGCGCCAGCGGGACCGGGGGATCCTACAATGAGCAGTTCTTC. The encoded protein is CASGTGGSYNEQFF.

J is TRBJ1-2 and V is TRBV20-1; no clear D. Trimming removed 6 bases at V and 3 bases at J, with 11 bases between. This CDR3 comprises 12 residues. From germline, CDR1 is DFQATT and CDR2 SNEGSKA (reference sequence). As DNA, the CDR3 is TGCAGTGCCCCGATAGGGCACTATGGCTACACCTTC. Translation gives CSAPIGHYGYTF.

This clonotype was detected many times. This chain connects TRBV7-9 to TRBJ1-2, with no clear D. V was cut by 4 bases and J by 4 bases, with 10 bases left in between. Germline V lookup: CDR1 SEHNR, CDR2 FQNEAQ (reference sequence). The CDR3 has 13 amino acids. The CDR3 spells CASSSGVPYGYTF. The CDR3 nucleotides are TGTGCCAGCAGCTCTGGGGTCCCCTATGGCTACACCTTC.

The chain is built from TRBV29-1 and TRBJ1-2; no clear D. The germline V gene has CDR1 SQVTM and CDR2 ANQGSEA. This CDR3 is 14 amino acids long. Between the trimmed V and J ends, which lost 8 bases and 9 bases, there was a span of 25 bases. CDR3 residues: CSSARAEVTSSYTF. DNA for the CDR3: TGCAGCTCCGCGCGGGCAGAGGTTACGTCGAGCTACACCTTC.

This clonotype was observed a few times. The rearrangement uses TRBV7-9 and TRBJ2-5; 7 bases agree with TRBD2. The CDR3 covers 16 residues. Trimming cost V 0 bases and J 4 bases; bases outside gene matches: 8. Looked up from germline, CDR1 is SEHNR and CDR2 is FQNEAQ (reference sequence). The CDR3 DNA reads as TGTGCCAGCAGCTTAGCCTCAGGCGGGAGCCCAGAGACCCAGTACTTC. Protein: CASSLASGGSPETQYF.